Sequencing of this TCR beta chain was carried out in a study of T-cell memory formation after mild COVID-19. Across the whole study: Largely donor-specific TCR clusters were found. Study results and caveats: CM and EM subsets held most contracting CD4+ clones; EMRA held CD8+ ones.

Libraries for TCRalpha and TCRbeta carried sample barcodes and unique molecular identifiers via 5'RACE. A single record per CDR3 protein comes from TCRdb applying MiXCR to the 5' RACE reads. Among about 280,000 distinct CDR3 sequences listed, around 8% were seen once. A word on this clonotype: Antigen unknown.

Germline V gene sequence: CDR1 SGHRS, CDR2 YFSETQ. Trimming pared 0 bases from V and 5 bases from J, leaving 8 bases between. The CDR3 totals 13 residues. This receptor was identified in a man younger than 35 who had mild COVID-19 (a few samples of this study predate the infection). Cell type and time point are not known. This chain joins TRBV5-1 and TRBJ1-1; D call uncertain. The specimen sequenced was PBMCs or a T cell subset sorted from them (not recorded which). CDR3 in amino acids: CASSLGPDTEAFF. CDR3 sequence (DNA): TGCGCCAGCAGCTTGGGGCCGGATACTGAAGCTTTCTTT.